Listed here are 2 T cell receptor beta chains from one sample, sequenced in a study of OX40 agonist ivuxolimab in advanced cancers. Some clones are missing from TCRdb's copy, which holds only in-frame ones; the method was immunoSEQ multiplex PCR. The profile covers more than 65,000 clones, with around 94% appearing a single time and roughly 14% taken by the ten largest. The material sequenced was CD4+ or CD8+ T cells sorted from blood, taken in a trial of the OX40 agonist ivuxolimab. The receptors originated from an adult with an advanced solid tumor such as melanoma, head and neck, liver or kidney cancer.

The V gene is TRBV5-6, the J gene TRBJ2-2; TRBD1 is a possible D gene (5 bases). Trimming removed 0 bases from V and 4 bases from J, with 16 bases in between. This CDR3 is 17 amino acids long. CDR1 and CDR2 from the germline V gene are SGHDT and YYEEEE. The CDR3 spells CASSLDGQGSFTGELFF. CDR3 in DNA: TGTGCCAGCAGCTTGGATGGGCAGGGATCTTTCACCGGGGAGCTGTTTTTT.

This sequence joins TRBV7-7 and TRBJ2-2, with TRBD1 matching over 7 bases. The CDR3 length is 15 residues. The V gene end was trimmed by 3 bases and the J gene end by 0 bases; junction bases not matched to a gene: 1. Germline lookup yields CDR1 SSHAT and CDR2 FNYEAQ (reference sequence). The CDR3 coding sequence is TGTGCCAGCAGCTTCGGGACAGCGAACACCGGGGAGCTGTTTTTT. Translating it yields CASSFGTANTGELFF. The whole variable domain, filled in from reference TRBV7-7 and TRBJ2-2, reads GAGVSQSPRYKVTKRGQDVTLRCDPISSHATLYWYQQALGQGPEFLTYFNYEAQPDKSGLPSDRFSAERPEGSISTLTIQRTEQRDSAMYRCASSFGTANTGELFFGEGSRLTVL.